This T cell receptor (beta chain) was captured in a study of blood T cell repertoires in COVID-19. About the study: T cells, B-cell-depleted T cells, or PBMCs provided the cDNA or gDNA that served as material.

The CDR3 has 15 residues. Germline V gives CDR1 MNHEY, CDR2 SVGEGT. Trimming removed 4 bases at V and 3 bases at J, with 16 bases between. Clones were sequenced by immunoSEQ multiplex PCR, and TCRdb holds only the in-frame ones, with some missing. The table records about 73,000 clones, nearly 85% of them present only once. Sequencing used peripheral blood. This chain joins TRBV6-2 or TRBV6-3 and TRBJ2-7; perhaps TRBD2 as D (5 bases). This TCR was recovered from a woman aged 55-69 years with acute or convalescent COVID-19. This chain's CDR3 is CASSSPGPRGYEQYF. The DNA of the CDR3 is TGTGCCAGCAGTTCGCCCGGTCCCCGGGGCTACGAGCAGTACTTC.